The T cell receptor beta chain described here comes from a study of beta chain features in type 1 diabetes. Across the whole study: In all, approximately 100,000,000 sorted cells from all samples were analyzed. The study's findings and limits: Moderate yet significant TCRB CDR3 shortening was seen in Type 1 diabetes patients in all four CD4+ subsets. More deletions and fewer insertions at VDJ junctions were found in patients with type 1 diabetes.

The single heparinised draw taken from each donor contained about 120 mL of blood on average. Sorting that relied on CD45RO/CCR7/CD25/CD127/CD95/CD27 yielded CD4+ naive, central memory, regulatory and stem cell-like memory cells. The CDR3 totals 14 residues. V was pared by 6 bases and J by 4 bases, with 6 bases of the junction left unmatched. Germline CDR1 and CDR2: MDHEN and SYDVKM. This clone has a handful of counts. The antigen remains undetermined. cDNA synthesis used the whole RNA isolate, giving expressed TCRB sequences. Assay: immunoSEQ multiplex PCR; the TCRdb copy retains only in-frame clones and omits some. The sample holds approximately 250,000 clones, 16% seen once.

Sample: naive CD4+ T cells from blood. The source is a man aged 25 to 40 with type 1 diabetes. The chain joins TRBV28 to TRBJ2-1; 7 bases map to TRBD1. In nucleotides, the CDR3 is TGTGCCAGCAGCAGACAGGGAGAATACAATGAGCAGTTCTTC. Translating gives CASSRQGEYNEQFF.